The 29 T cell receptor beta chains reported below all come from one sample, sequenced in a study of early T cells in non-severe SARS-CoV-2 infection (dated by TCRdb to about 2021). Libraries were built with 5' RACE. This sample was sequenced with a NextSeq 500. Using fastp at Q25 and MiXCR, TCRdb reprocessed the public reads and kept productive beta chains. Every entry covers one CDR3 protein and lists the most common genes and DNA from its rows. The sample includes tens of thousands of distinct CDR3 sequences, with 10% to 15% observed a single time. The ten most abundant clones make up 2.5% of the sample. The sample in question was whole blood, obtained at baseline. The receptors here all came from an adult who was a healthcare worker with PCR-confirmed SARS-CoV-2 infection or an uninfected control (not recorded which).

The chain has TRBV18 and TRBJ2-4; TRBD2 agrees at 7 bases. Per germline, CDR1 KGHSH and CDR2 LQKENI. V lost 2 bases, J lost 0 bases, and 10 bases stayed unmatched. This CDR3 is built from 18 residues. CDR3 region: CASSPMPSGGLAKNIQYF. The CDR3 nucleotides read TGTGCCAGCTCACCAATGCCTAGCGGAGGTCTAGCCAAAAACATTCAGTACTTC.

The gene calls are TRBV9 and TRBJ2-1; the D gene is possibly TRBD1 (6 bases). The CDR3 loop spans 15 amino acids. CDR1 is SGDLS, CDR2 YYNGEE, per germline. With 2 bases removed from V and 4 bases from J, the gap between germline ends came to 13 bases. Here the CDR3 reads CASSVEPTGYNEQFF. DNA of the CDR3: TGTGCCAGCAGCGTCGAGCCGACAGGATACAATGAGCAGTTCTTC.

This clonotype was found many times. The chain has TRBV20-1 and TRBJ2-3, with 8 bases lining up with TRBD2. V shed 5 bases, J shed 5 bases, and the junction held 12 bases outside the gene matches. This CDR3 has 15 amino acids. CDR1 is DFQATT and CDR2 is SNEGSKA in the germline V gene (reference sequence). CDR3 in amino acids: CSASHRTGGGDTQYF. For the CDR3, the DNA is TGCAGTGCTTCACACCGAACGGGAGGGGGAGATACGCAGTATTTT.

The V gene is TRBV12-3 or TRBV12-4, the J gene TRBJ2-7; D unresolved. The CDR3 is 13 residues long. V shed 6 bases and J shed 5 bases, with 14 bases lying between them. The CDR3 coding sequence is TGTGCCAGCAGCCCAGGACCGAAGAACGAGCAGTACTTC. The encoded protein is CASSPGPKNEQYF.

This clonotype has at least ten counts. The rearrangement uses TRBV20-1 and TRBJ2-1; D perhaps matches TRBD1 (5 bases). Deletions cut 6 bases from V and 5 bases from J, with 17 bases between. This CDR3 comprises 14 residues. The germline CDR1 and CDR2 sequences are DFQATT and SNEGSKA (reference sequence). In nucleotides, the CDR3 is TGCAGTGCCGTACAGGACCCGGCACACAATGAGCAGTTCTTC. It codes for CSAVQDPAHNEQFF.

There are a few counts of this clonotype. The V gene is TRBV5-1, the J gene TRBJ2-7, with a weak D call TRBD2 (5 bases). The V end lost 4 bases, the J end lost 2 bases, and 10 bases lay between the germline ends. The length of the CDR3 is 13 residues. From germline, CDR1 is SGHRS and CDR2 YFSETQ. As DNA, the CDR3 is TGCGCCAGCAGCCCTCCGGGAACCTACGAGCAGTACTTC. Amino acids: CASSPPGTYEQYF.

The J gene is TRBJ2-5, the V gene TRBV2, with 7 bases identical to TRBD1. J gave up 6 bases and V 4 bases, and 2 bases lay outside the gene matches. The CDR3 consists of 12 residues. Germline-derived CDR1 and CDR2 are SNHLY and FYNNEI. The CDR3 loop is CASSGQGQTQYF. As DNA, the CDR3 is TGTGCCAGCAGTGGACAGGGACAGACCCAGTACTTC. The whole variable domain, filled in from reference TRBV2 and TRBJ2-5, reads EPEVTQTPSHQVTQMGQEVILRCVPISNHLYFYWYRQILGQKVEFLVSFYNNEISEKSEIFDDQFSVERPDGSNFTLKIRSTKLEDSAMYFCASSGQGQTQYFGPGTRLLVL.

The rearrangement links TRBV7-9 to TRBJ2-5, with 11 nucleotides matching TRBD1. Germline V gives CDR1 SEHNR, CDR2 FQNEAQ (reference sequence). The CDR3 is made up of 15 amino acids. Unmatched junction bases numbered 2, after V lost 1 base and J lost 4 bases. The chain's CDR3 is CASSLGTGGRETQYF. For the CDR3, the DNA is TGTGCCAGCAGCTTAGGGACAGGGGGCCGAGAGACCCAGTACTTC.

Within the sample, this clonotype is medium-sized. The chain carries TRBV11-2 and TRBJ2-4, with 12 bases aligning to TRBD1. This CDR3 has 15 amino acids. From germline, CDR1 is SGHAT and CDR2 FQNNGV. After removal of 5 bases from V and 8 bases from J, the junction contained 7 bases not matched to a gene. The chain's CDR3 is CASSRDRGQWDIQYF. The CDR3 nucleotides read TGTGCCAGCAGCCGGGACAGGGGGCAGTGGGACATTCAGTACTTC.

V usage is TRBV10-2 and J usage is TRBJ1-3, with 9 bases matching TRBD1. J was trimmed by 3 bases and V by 5 bases; bases with no gene match: 2. From germline, CDR1 is WSHSY and CDR2 SAAADI. CDR3 length equals 14 residues. The CDR3 bases are TGCGCCAGCAGTTTGGACAGGGGTGGAAACACCATATATTTT. Encoded protein: CASSLDRGGNTIYF.

V gene TRBV28 combines with J gene TRBJ2-7; weak D call: TRBD1 (5 bases). Germline lookup yields CDR1 MDHEN and CDR2 SYDVKM. Trimming stripped 6 bases from V and 6 bases from J, with 12 bases between. There are 12 residues in the CDR3. This CDR3 reads CASSPGWGEQYF. DNA for the CDR3: TGTGCCAGCAGCCCAGGGTGGGGCGAGCAGTACTTC. Full variable domain (remainder filled in from reference TRBV28 and TRBJ2-7): DVKVTQSSRYLVKRTGEKVFLECVQDMDHENMFWYRQDPGLGLRLIYFSYDVKMKEKGDIPEGYSVSREKKERFSLILESASTNQTSMYLCASSPGWGEQYFGPGTRLTVT.

The chain couples TRBV20-1 to TRBJ1-1; the match to TRBD1 covers 9 bases. Looked up from germline, CDR1 is DFQATT and CDR2 is SNEGSKA (reference sequence). V shed 2 bases, J shed 1 base, and the junction held 2 bases outside the gene matches. This CDR3 is built from 14 residues. The chain's CDR3 is CSARKGQGNTEAFF. The CDR3 DNA reads TGCAGTGCTAGAAAGGGACAGGGGAACACTGAAGCTTTCTTT.

This clonotype was observed many times. The gene calls are TRBV28 and TRBJ2-1; 9 nucleotides match TRBD2. Per germline, CDR1 MDHEN and CDR2 SYDVKM. The CDR3 contains 16 residues. Germline trimming cut 4 bases from V and 4 bases from J; bases unmatched to any gene: 8. The CDR3 nucleotides read TGTGCCAGCAGTTCAAAGCTAGCGGGAACGTACAATGAGCAGTTCTTC. Protein sequence: CASSSKLAGTYNEQFF.

The chain recombines TRBV29-1 with TRBJ2-1; D might be TRBD2 (6 bases). The germline V gene has CDR1 SQVTM and CDR2 ANQGSEA. This CDR3 spans 16 amino acids. V lost 4 bases and J 1 base, leaving 17 bases between the germline ends. CDR3 coding DNA: TGCAGCGTTGTTACTCGGGGGTCGGTATCCTACAATGAGCAGTTCTTC. This encodes CSVVTRGSVSYNEQFF.

This sequence joins TRBV5-5 and TRBJ2-5, with a weak D call TRBD2 (6 bases). V lost 2 bases, J lost 5 bases, and 13 bases lay in between. Looked up from germline, CDR1 is SGHKS and CDR2 is YYEKEE (reference sequence). The CDR3 contains 14 residues. The CDR3 protein is CASSFSGGEETQYF. CDR3 nucleotides: TGTGCCAGCAGCTTCTCCGGAGGGGAGGAGACCCAGTACTTC. Filled out from reference TRBV5-5 and TRBJ2-5, the complete variable domain reads DAGVTQSPTHLIKTRGQQVTLRCSPISGHKSVSWYQQVLGQGPQFIFQYYEKEERGRGNFPDRFSARQFPNYSSELNVNALLLGDSALYLCASSFSGGEETQYFGPGTRLLVL.

The genes are TRBV7-2 and TRBJ2-7; D is perhaps TRBD2 (5 bases). The germline V gene has CDR1 SGHTA and CDR2 FQGNSA. The CDR3 consists of 16 residues. V was pared by 3 bases and J by 5 bases, with 20 bases between. The CDR3 bases are TGTGCCAGCAGCTTTGGTCGGGATCCGGTGTACAACGAGCAGTACTTC. Its translation: CASSFGRDPVYNEQYF.

Many counts were recorded for this clonotype. The gene calls are TRBV27 and TRBJ2-3; perhaps TRBD1 as D (5 bases). Trimming took 3 bases from V and 0 from J, leaving 10 bases between them. The V gene's germline CDR1 is MNHEY and CDR2 SMNVEV (reference sequence). The CDR3 spans 15 residues. CDR3 coding DNA: TGTGCCAGCAGTTTTCGGACACCCAGCACAGATACGCAGTATTTT. Translation gives CASSFRTPSTDTQYF.

The genes are TRBV7-2 and TRBJ2-5; D gene uncertain. This CDR3 is built from 16 residues. The V gene lost 8 bases and the J gene lost 5 bases, with 24 bases spanning the gap. Germline values: CDR1 SGHTA, CDR2 FQGNSA. DNA for the CDR3: TGTGCCAGCCTGTTTCCGGGCCTCCATCTCGGGGAGACCCAGTACTTC. This translates into CASLFPGLHLGETQYF. The full variable domain, its missing parts supplied by reference TRBV7-2 and TRBJ2-5, is GAGVSQSPSNKVTEKGKDVELRCDPISGHTALYWYRQSLGQGLEFLIYFQGNSAPDKSGLPSDRFSAERTGGSVSTLTIQRTQQEDSAVYLCASLFPGLHLGETQYFGPGTRLLVL.

This clonotype has ten or more counts. The genes are TRBV7-2 and TRBJ2-3; 11 bases match TRBD2. CDR1 and CDR2 from the germline V gene are SGHTA and FQGNSA. Trimming took 2 bases from V and 2 from J; bases not matched to a gene: 6. The CDR3 has 17 amino acids. The CDR3 DNA is TGTGCCAGCAGCTTACGTAGCGGGAGGGGTTACACAGATACGCAGTATTTT. Its protein is CASSLRSGRGYTDTQYF.

V and J are TRBV3-1 and TRBJ2-5, with D unclear. Germline V CDR1 and CDR2: LGHDT, YNNKEL (reference sequence). Trimming removed 1 base at V and 1 base at J, with 7 bases between. The CDR3 length is 14 residues. CDR3 sequence: CASSQALPQETQYF. The CDR3 DNA sequence: TGTGCCAGCAGCCAAGCGTTACCCCAAGAGACCCAGTACTTC.

V gene TRBV11-2 combines with J gene TRBJ2-5; perhaps D is TRBD1 or TRBD2 (7 bases each). Trimming left V 10 bases short and J 4 bases short, with 16 bases between. The CDR3 covers 13 residues. Per germline, CDR1 SGHAT and CDR2 FQNNGV. In nucleotides, the CDR3 is TGTGCCACGGGGAGGGGGCGTTCAGAGACCCAGTACTTC. Translating it yields CATGRGRSETQYF.

This clonotype was seen more than once but under ten times. This rearrangement joins TRBV5-6 to TRBJ1-1; 8 positions match TRBD1. CDR3 size: 16 residues. Germline CDR1 reads SGHDT; CDR2 reads YYEEEE. Trimming cost V 4 bases and J 0 bases; bases outside gene matches: 8. Here the CDR3 DNA reads TGTGCCAGCAGCATACCAGGGGGCCTAATGAACACTGAAGCTTTCTTT. Its translation: CASSIPGGLMNTEAFF.

This clonotype was recorded a few times. The CDR3 loop is CASSLVSGQNYEQYF. The CDR3 coding sequence is TGTGCCAGCAGCTTAGTTAGCGGGCAAAACTACGAGCAGTACTTC. The gene calls are TRBV7-2 and TRBJ2-7; TRBD2 matches 7 bases. The germline V gene encodes CDR1 SGHTA and CDR2 FQGNSA. V lost 1 base and J lost 3; bases outside the gene matches: 6. This CDR3 is built from 15 residues.

This clonotype came up a few times. This sequence joins TRBV18 and TRBJ2-5; D is undetermined. The CDR3 has 12 residues. Trimming left V 3 bases short and J 4 bases short, with 6 bases between. Germline V CDR1 and CDR2: KGHSH, LQKENI. CDR3 region: CASSPGRETQYF. The CDR3 DNA follows: TGTGCCAGCTCACCTGGAAGAGAGACCCAGTACTTC.

This clonotype was recorded many times. The J gene is TRBJ2-3, the V gene TRBV7-2; 16 bases line up with TRBD2. CDR3 length: 20 amino acids. Germline-derived CDR1 and CDR2 are SGHTA and FQGNSA. V lost 3 bases to trimming and J lost 6 bases; unmatched junction nucleotides: 15. DNA of the CDR3: TGTGCCAGCAGCTTCGTGCCGGGACTAGCGGGAGGGCCCCGGGCCGATACGCAGTATTTT. Translation: CASSFVPGLAGGPRADTQYF.

This clonotype was observed a few times. The chain is built from TRBV7-3 and TRBJ1-1; maybe TRBD1 (6 bases). In germline, CDR1 is SGHTA, CDR2 FQGTGA. The CDR3 sequence is 12 residues long. Trimming stripped 0 bases from V and 8 bases from J, with 7 bases between. CDR3 protein: CASSLTGTEAFF. The CDR3 coding sequence is TGTGCCAGCAGCTTAACCGGGACAGAAGCTTTCTTT.

This clonotype came up a few times. The rearrangement uses TRBV20-1 and TRBJ2-3; 8 nucleotides match TRBD2. Per the germline V gene, CDR1 is DFQATT and CDR2 is SNEGSKA (reference sequence). With V trimmed by 1 base and J by 3 bases, 3 bases remained unmatched. The CDR3 is made up of 14 amino acids. CDR3 sequence (DNA): TGCAGTGCTAGAGTAGGGACTAGTACAGATACGCAGTATTTT. It yields the protein CSARVGTSTDTQYF.

V and J are TRBV6-2 or TRBV6-3 and TRBJ1-1; no clear D gene. Trimming shortened V by 6 bases and J by 11 bases, and 19 bases separated the two germline ends. This CDR3 has 13 residues. CDR1 is MNHEY and CDR2 is SVGEGT in the germline V gene. The CDR3 bases are TGTGCCAGCAGCCTACCCTTTGGCCGCCCGGCTTTCTTT. This encodes CASSLPFGRPAFF.

This clonotype came up a few times. The genes are TRBV7-8 and TRBJ2-3; D perhaps matches TRBD2 (5 bases). CDR1 and CDR2 (germline): SGHVS, FQNEAQ. V gave up 5 bases and J gave up 0 bases, with 12 bases separating them. CDR3 length equals 15 residues. Written as DNA, the CDR3 is TGTGCCAGCAGCCCAGGACTTCCTAGCACAGATACGCAGTATTTT. Encoded protein: CASSPGLPSTDTQYF.